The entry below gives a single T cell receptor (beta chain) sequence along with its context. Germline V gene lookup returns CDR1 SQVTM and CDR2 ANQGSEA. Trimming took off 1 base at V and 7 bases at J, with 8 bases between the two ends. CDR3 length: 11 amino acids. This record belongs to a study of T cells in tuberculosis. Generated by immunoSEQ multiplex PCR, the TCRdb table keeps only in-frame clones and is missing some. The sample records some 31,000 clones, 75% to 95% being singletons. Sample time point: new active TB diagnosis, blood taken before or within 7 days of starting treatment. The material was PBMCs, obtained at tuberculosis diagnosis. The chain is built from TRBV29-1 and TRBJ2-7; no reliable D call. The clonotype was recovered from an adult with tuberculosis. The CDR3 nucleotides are TGCAGCGTTGAAGTTACCGGGGAGCAGTACTTC. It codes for CSVEVTGEQYF.